A single sample gave rise to the 14 T cell receptor beta chains below, sequenced in a study of shared clonotypes between healthy human individuals. Profiling relied on immunoSEQ multiplex PCR, and the TCRdb table lists in-frame clones only, not all of them. Seen here are some 2 million clones, over 85% observed once, and the top ten hold 0.9% to 1.3%. CD45RO-negative, CCR7-selected cells formed the naive CD8 fraction, which excluded terminally differentiated effector memory CD45RA+ cells. The sequenced material came from naive CD8+ T cells sorted from blood. These receptors were collected from a man aged 18 to 30 in good health.

This clone has only one observation. The rearrangement joins TRBV6-5 to TRBJ2-5, with 7 bases that match TRBD2. The germline CDR1 and CDR2 sequences are MNHEY and SVGAGI. Trimming removed 5 bases from V and 6 bases from J; junction bases left unmatched: 9. The CDR3 totals 14 residues. CDR3 DNA: TGTGCCAGCAGTCCCCCGGGACTACTGAAGACCCAGTACTTC. Its translation: CASSPPGLLKTQYF.

This clone was recorded once. The V gene is TRBV9, the J gene TRBJ2-1; D is possibly TRBD2 (5 bases). The CDR3 is made up of 15 amino acids. Germline V CDR1 and CDR2: SGDLS, YYNGEE. The V end lost 0 bases, the J end lost 4 bases, and 11 bases lay between the germline ends. DNA of the CDR3: TGTGCCAGCAGCGTAGAGCCAGCGGAGTACAATGAGCAGTTCTTC. It yields the protein CASSVEPAEYNEQFF. The variable domain in full, completed from reference TRBV9 and TRBJ2-1, reads DSGVTQTPKHLITATGQRVTLRCSPRSGDLSVYWYQQSLDQGLQFLIQYYNGEERAKGNILERFSAQQFPDLHSELNLSSLELGDSALYFCASSVEPAEYNEQFFGPGTRLTVL.

Worth noting for this clone: The sample contains more than one DNA sequence encoding this CDR3. This rearrangement joins TRBV7-8 to TRBJ2-7; D may be TRBD2 (5 bases). Germline values: CDR1 SGHVS, CDR2 FQNEAQ. CDR3 length equals 13 residues. The ends were cut back, 2 bases at V and 4 bases at J, with 9 bases in the middle. In DNA form, the CDR3 reads TGTGCCAGCAGCTTATGGCCGGGGTACGAGCAGTACTTC. This gives the protein CASSLWPGYEQYF.

The chain carries TRBV27 and TRBJ1-6; 9 nucleotides line up with TRBD1. This CDR3 contains 14 residues. V shed 6 bases and J 10 bases; nucleotides not matched to a gene: 7. Germline-derived CDR1 and CDR2 are MNHEY and SMNVEV (reference sequence). The CDR3 coding sequence is TGTGCCAGCAGGACGACAGGGGGGGGATCACCCCTCCACTTT. This codes for CASRTTGGGSPLHF.

The chain links TRBV11-2 to TRBJ2-7, with TRBD1 matching over 8 bases. Germline trimming cut 1 base from V and 3 bases from J; bases unmatched to any gene: 5. The CDR3 contains 15 residues. Looked up from germline, CDR1 is SGHAT and CDR2 is FQNNGV. In DNA form, the CDR3 reads TGTGCCAGCAGCTTAGCAGGGGGCGCGGGCTACGAGCAGTACTTC. It encodes CASSLAGGAGYEQYF.

Concerning this clone itself: At the DNA level, this CDR3 is encoded by other sequences in the same sample as well. The CDR3: CASSLTEGETQYF. As DNA, the CDR3 is TGTGCCAGCAGCTTAACGGAGGGGGAGACCCAGTACTTC. V gene TRBV5-4 combines with J gene TRBJ2-5; possibly TRBD2 for D (6 bases). Germline V gene sequence: CDR1 SGHNT, CDR2 YYREEE (reference sequence). V lost 2 bases to trimming and J lost 5 bases, with 10 bases between them. The CDR3 sequence is 13 residues long.

The J gene is TRBJ2-2, the V gene TRBV9; D gene uncertain. This CDR3 contains 16 residues. Trimming took off 3 bases at V and 0 bases at J, with 12 bases between the two ends. The germline V gene has CDR1 SGDLS and CDR2 YYNGEE. The CDR3 nucleotides read TGTGCCAGCAGCGCCCACAGAGTCGCGAACACCGGGGAGCTGTTTTTT. It yields the protein CASSAHRVANTGELFF.

Details on this clone: Other nucleotide sequences in the sample specify the same CDR3. V and J are TRBV9 and TRBJ1-1; no clear D gene. This CDR3 region has 12 residues. Germline V gives CDR1 SGDLS, CDR2 YYNGEE. V was shortened by 2 bases and J by 3 bases, with 5 bases between the two germline ends. The CDR3 loop reads CASSVEDTEAFF. The CDR3 DNA reads TGTGCCAGCAGCGTGGAAGACACTGAAGCTTTCTTT. The full variable domain, in which reference TRBV9 and TRBJ1-1 provide the parts outside the CDR3, is DSGVTQTPKHLITATGQRVTLRCSPRSGDLSVYWYQQSLDQGLQFLIQYYNGEERAKGNILERFSAQQFPDLHSELNLSSLELGDSALYFCASSVEDTEAFFGQGTRLTVV.

Of note for this clone: Other DNA sequences from this sample encode an identical CDR3 as well. The chain links TRBV27 to TRBJ2-7, with D possibly matching TRBD2 (6 bases). The CDR3 is 13 residues long. V was shortened by 3 bases and J by 4 bases, with 10 bases between the two germline ends. The V gene's germline CDR1 is MNHEY and CDR2 SMNVEV (reference sequence). The DNA of the CDR3 is TGTGCCAGCAGTTTCACTAGCAGTTACGAGCAGTACTTC. Translation: CASSFTSSYEQYF.

This clone has just a few counts. This sample includes further DNA sequences coding for the same CDR3. V gene TRBV4-3 combines with J gene TRBJ1-2, with TRBD1 as a possible D gene (5 bases). With 0 bases removed from V and 7 bases from J, the gap between germline ends came to 12 bases. CDR1 LGHNA and CDR2 YSLEER come from the germline V gene. The length of the CDR3 is 14 residues. CDR3 nucleotides: TGCGCCAGCAGCCAAGACAGAGGGGCCGGTGGCTACACCTTC. Translating it yields CASSQDRGAGGYTF.

This clone was detected ten times or more. V is TRBV9 and J is TRBJ2-2, with TRBD1 identical over 7 bases. With V trimmed by 3 bases and J by 6 bases, 2 bases remained unmatched. The CDR3 totals 13 residues. Germline V lookup: CDR1 SGDLS, CDR2 YYNGEE. This CDR3 reads CASSAQGAGELFF. The CDR3 bases are TGTGCCAGCAGCGCCCAGGGGGCCGGGGAGCTGTTTTTT.

This clone was found once. At the DNA level, this CDR3 is encoded by other sequences in the same sample as well. V usage is TRBV27 and J usage is TRBJ1-5; the match to TRBD1 covers 9 bases. The V gene's germline CDR1 is MNHEY and CDR2 SMNVEV (reference sequence). Trimming took 5 bases from V and 3 from J; bases not matched to a gene: 5. This CDR3 is 15 amino acids long. The CDR3 sequence: CASSLGTGLNQPQHF. The CDR3 bases are TGTGCCAGCAGTCTAGGGACAGGGCTCAATCAGCCCCAGCATTTT.

The chain links TRBV4-1 to TRBJ2-7; 9 positions match TRBD2. Germline loops: CDR1 MGHRA, CDR2 YSYEKL. V gave up 3 bases and J gave up 3 bases; unmatched junction bases: 9. This CDR3 is 16 amino acids long. The CDR3 is CASSQSSSGKGYEQYF. In DNA form, the CDR3 reads TGCGCCAGCAGCCAGTCGTCTAGCGGGAAGGGCTACGAGCAGTACTTC.

The rearrangement links TRBV27 to TRBJ1-4; D is unresolved. Trimming shortened V by 4 bases and J by 3 bases, and 21 bases separated the two germline ends. There are 18 residues in the CDR3. Germline-derived CDR1 and CDR2 are MNHEY and SMNVEV (reference sequence). CDR3 sequence reads: CASSSHPAAVGSNEKLFF. As DNA, the CDR3 is TGTGCCAGCAGTTCACACCCCGCCGCGGTTGGTTCTAATGAAAAACTGTTTTTT.